This is a list of T cell receptor beta chains from one sample in a study of cytomegalovirus exposure and HLA in healthy donors. Only in-frame clones appear in the TCRdb table, and some are missing; sequencing was by immunoSEQ multiplex PCR. The sample carries approximately 120,000 clones, 81% recorded once. The sequencing input was PBMCs. Receptors originate from a woman younger than 45 in good health and CMV-seronegative. Each CDR3 is given with its conserved first and last residue. The D gene is left open where the match is weak. A clone size is listed for some rows: how often the clone was seen (once, few, many), or a class if it is expanded.

d_call	j_call	v_call	clone_size	cdr3_aa	cdr3_nt
NA	TRBJ2-7	TRBV18	NA	CASSPPENYEQYF	TGTGCCAGCTCACCACCGGAAAACTACGAGCAGTACTTC
NA	TRBJ2-1	TRBV29-1	once	CSVGGQVYNEQFF	TGCAGCGTTGGGGGACAAGTCTACAATGAGCAGTTCTTC
NA	TRBJ1-5	TRBV5-5	NA	CASSLAVFSFLGSNQPQHF	TGTGCCAGCAGCTTGGCCGTATTTTCCTTCCTGGGCAGCAATCAGCCCCAGCATTTT
TRBD1	TRBJ1-2	TRBV19	few	CASSGTGANYGYTF	TGTGCCAGTAGCGGGACAGGAGCTAACTATGGCTACACCTTC
TRBD2	TRBJ2-2	TRBV4-1	NA	CASSLCSSGSAGELFF	TGCGCCAGCAGCCTTTGCTCTAGCGGGAGCGCCGGGGAGCTGTTTTTT
TRBD2	TRBJ2-4	TRBV11-3	NA	CASSLESLTSGSKNIQYF	TGTGCCAGCAGCTTAGAATCCTTGACTAGCGGGAGTAAAAACATTCAGTACTTC
TRBD2	TRBJ2-1	TRBV6-5	NA	CASSYRSSGRYEQFF	TGTGCCAGCAGTTACCGTTCTAGCGGGAGGTATGAGCAGTTCTTC
TRBD2	TRBJ2-3	TRBV7-7	NA	CASSSGLAPDTQYF	TGTGCTAGCAGCTCGGGACTAGCCCCAGATACGCAGTATTTT
TRBD1	TRBJ2-3	TRBV28	NA	CASSSNPTGAQADTQYF	TGTGCCAGCAGTTCTAACCCGACAGGGGCGCAAGCAGATACGCAGTATTTT
NA	TRBJ2-1	TRBV7-9	NA	CSSSHFPRDAGNEQFF	TGTTCCAGCAGCCACTTCCCCCGGGATGCCGGCAATGAGCAGTTCTTC
TRBD1	TRBJ1-1	TRBV6-6	NA	CASSYSTGVEAFF	TGTGCCAGCAGTTACTCGACAGGGGTTGAAGCTTTCTTT
NA	TRBJ1-1	TRBV27	NA	CASSSGHPIEAFF	TGTGCCAGCAGTTCTGGACACCCCATTGAAGCTTTCTTT
TRBD2	TRBJ2-7	TRBV5-5	NA	CASSFASGSYEQYF	TGTGCCAGCAGCTTCGCTAGCGGCTCCTACGAGCAGTACTTC
NA	TRBJ2-2	TRBV6-5	NA	CASTSDRNTGELFF	TGTGCCAGCACCTCCGACAGAAACACCGGGGAGCTGTTTTTT
TRBD2	TRBJ2-5	TRBV6-1	NA	CAIASGGIVETQYF	TGTGCCATAGCGTCCGGGGGGATTGTAGAGACCCAGTACTTC
NA	TRBJ2-6	TRBV5-6	few	CASSGKGNSGANVLTF	TGTGCCAGCAGCGGGAAGGGGAACTCTGGGGCCAACGTCCTGACTTTC
TRBD1	TRBJ1-6	TRBV7-6	NA	CASSPTPGQNSPLHF	TGTGCCAGCAGCCCCACCCCGGGACAGAATTCACCCCTCCACTTT
TRBD2	TRBJ2-1	TRBV7-9	once	CASSLVAGPSSYNEQFF	TGTGCCAGCAGCTTAGTAGCGGGTCCGAGCTCCTACAATGAGCAGTTCTTC
NA	TRBJ1-6	TRBV28	NA	CASSITGHFPLHF	TGTGCCAGCAGCATAACCGGACATTTTCCCCTCCACTTT
NA	TRBJ2-1	TRBV19	once	CASSIDGPYRQFF	TGTGCCAGTAGTATAGATGGCCCATACCGGCAGTTCTTC
TRBD1	TRBJ1-5	TRBV28	few	CASSPTGGSNQPQHF	TGTGCCAGCAGTCCGACAGGGGGTAGCAATCAGCCCCAGCATTTT
NA	TRBJ2-7	TRBV7-2	NA	CASSLDHYEQYF	TGTGCCAGCAGCTTAGATCACTACGAGCAGTACTTC
NA	TRBJ2-5	TRBV7-2	NA	CASSLGARRGGETQYF	TGTGCCAGCAGCTTAGGTGCACGGCGGGGCGGGGAGACCCAGTACTTC
NA	TRBJ2-5	TRBV16	once	CASSQNGEGETQYF	TGTGCCAGCAGCCAAAACGGGGAAGGGGAGACCCAGTACTTC
TRBD1	TRBJ1-3	TRBV4-3	once	CASSQDNRGLNSGNTIYF	TGCGCCAGCAGCCAAGATAACAGGGGGTTAAACTCTGGAAACACCATATATTTT
NA	TRBJ1-3	TRBV7-2	once	CASSLSLVSGNTIYF	TGTGCCAGCAGCTTATCACTTGTTTCTGGAAACACCATATATTTT
TRBD1	TRBJ2-7	TRBV6-1	once	CASSPGQGGEQYF	TGTGCCAGCAGCCCAGGACAGGGAGGCGAGCAGTACTTC
TRBD1	TRBJ1-5	TRBV27	NA	CASSLAGTGSGNQPQHF	TGTGCCAGCAGTCTGGCGGGGACAGGCTCAGGGAATCAGCCCCAGCATTTT
NA	TRBJ2-7	TRBV5-1	once	CASSFGSQGRSYEQYF	TGCGCCAGCAGCTTTGGATCACAGGGAAGGTCCTACGAGCAGTACTTC
TRBD2	TRBJ2-3	TRBV25-1	once	CASGQSGRESWDTQYF	TGTGCCAGCGGCCAATCGGGGCGGGAGTCGTGGGATACGCAGTATTTT
NA	TRBJ1-5	TRBV15	NA	CATSTRGASNQPQHF	TGTGCCACCAGCACCAGGGGCGCCAGCAATCAGCCCCAGCATTTT
TRBD2	TRBJ2-1	TRBV27	once	CASRAGIGGSMDRNEQFF	TGTGCCAGCAGGGCGGGAATAGGCGGGAGCATGGATAGAAATGAGCAGTTCTTC
TRBD1	TRBJ2-7	TRBV5-1	NA	CASSAGTGTHEQYF	TGCGCCAGCAGCGCCGGGACAGGGACCCACGAGCAGTACTTC
TRBD2	TRBJ2-5	TRBV5-1	NA	CASSLPGGETQYF	TGCGCCAGCAGCTTGCCGGGGGGGGAGACCCAGTACTTC
TRBD1	TRBJ1-2	TRBV6-6	NA	CATTGVGGYTF	TGTGCCACTACAGGGGTTGGGGGCTACACCTTC
NA	TRBJ2-1	TRBV5-1	NA	CASSSDRVRGSSLYEQFF	TGCGCCAGCAGCTCCGACAGGGTTCGGGGGTCGAGTTTGTATGAGCAGTTCTTC
TRBD2	TRBJ2-7	TRBV15	NA	CATSRVCGEGEQYF	TGTGCCACCAGCAGAGTCTGCGGGGAGGGCGAGCAGTACTTC
TRBD1	TRBJ2-7	TRBV28	NA	CASSKTGKVGREQYF	TGTGCCAGCAGCAAGACAGGGAAAGTCGGTCGCGAGCAGTACTTC
TRBD1	TRBJ2-4	TRBV7-9	NA	CASSFVSWGQGSAIQYF	TGTGCCAGCAGCTTCGTCTCTTGGGGACAGGGGTCCGCGATTCAGTACTTC
NA	TRBJ2-7	TRBV10-3	NA	CAISESVESIYEQYF	TGTGCCATCAGTGAGTCGGTCGAAAGCATTTACGAGCAGTACTTC
NA	TRBJ1-5	TRBV2	NA	CASSAQGADQPQHF	TGTGCCAGCAGTGCACAGGGAGCGGATCAGCCCCAGCATTTT
TRBD1	TRBJ1-1	TRBV29-1	NA	CSVVGTGGTEAFF	TGCAGCGTTGTCGGGACAGGGGGCACTGAAGCTTTCTTT
TRBD2	TRBJ2-3	TRBV6-4	NA	CASSDSTSGTQYF	TGTGCCAGCAGTGACTCAACTAGCGGGACGCAGTATTTT
TRBD2	TRBJ2-2	TRBV9	NA	CASSVGASGVGDTGELFF	TGTGCCAGCAGCGTAGGGGCTAGCGGGGTAGGAGACACCGGGGAGCTGTTTTTT
TRBD1	TRBJ2-7	TRBV10-3	NA	CAISDPRDSKFYEQYF	TGTGCCATCAGTGACCCCCGGGACAGCAAGTTCTACGAGCAGTACTTC
NA	TRBJ1-2	TRBV6-5	NA	CASNGDYYGYTF	TGTGCCAGCAACGGGGACTACTATGGCTACACCTTC
NA	TRBJ2-2	TRBV28	NA	CASHRQGTYTGELFF	TGTGCCAGCCACCGGCAGGGGACCTACACCGGGGAGCTGTTTTTT